The clone carrying this TCR beta chain is a singleton in its sample. Antigen specificity is unknown. Trimming removed 6 bases at V and 4 bases at J, with 8 bases between. The CDR3 length is 12 residues. Germline V gene sequence: CDR1 SNHLY, CDR2 FYNNEI. These data belong to a study of Graves' ophthalmopathy and Graves' hyperthyroidism. Study details: The collection of peripheral blood took place at initial diagnosis, before any treatment.

Amplification of TCR beta CDR3 regions used RNA transcripts. The workflow started with a first-round RT-PCR run with HTBI primers and then moved on to a second-round multiplex PCR. TCRdb re-derived calls from the multiplex PCR reads in MiXCR, one entry per CDR3 protein. The repertoire consists of 260,000 or so distinct CDR3 sequences, with less than 55% occurring once and the leading ten covering roughly 45%. Active ophthalmopathy (CAS at least 3, NOSPECS at least 4), lasting under 3 months. Study observations and caveats: Ophthalmopathy and stable hyperthyroidism were discriminated by a 13-signature model, with approximately 88% sensitivity and approximately 77% specificity.

This receptor was obtained from an adult man with Graves' ophthalmopathy. The chain links TRBV2 to TRBJ2-3; no reliable D call. The sample comprised peripheral blood. CDR3: CASSPAADTQYF. CDR3 nucleotides: TGTGCCAGCAGCCCCGCAGCAGATACGCAGTATTTT.